This TCR beta chain was observed in a study of blood T cell repertoires in COVID-19 (dated by TCRdb to about 2020). In terms of the full investigation: Collaborator samples came from the United States, Italy and Spain and covered acute and convalescent phases of COVID-19. The material from the prospective study consisted of cDNA or gDNA derived from T cells, B-cell-depleted T cells, or PBMCs. The dataset comprised deeply sampled blood TCRbeta repertoires from subjects exposed to, actively infected with, or recovered from COVID-19. The repertoires were made available in a free public database intended to serve as a resource for research on the immune response to SARS-CoV-2. The samples were drawn from two sources: the first 160 participants of the ongoing ImmuneRACE study, and 1,000 to 1,500 subjects contributed by 6 global collaborators. Nearly every sample came with metadata listing a de-identified subject ID, COVID-19 status, age in years and sex. Where available, HLA class I and class II types were taken from metadata supplied by the sample provider and were not determined by assay-based typing.

A note on this clone: Its antigen remains unidentified. Within one base of it there is no much larger clone, and no base qualities were kept.

TCRbeta CDR3 regions were amplified from genomic DNA using the immunoSEQ Assay, a bias-controlled multiplex PCR. For the original study's pipeline: The number of nucleated cells in each sample was estimated by amplification of reference gene primers within the assay. To quantify the absolute abundance of each unique TCRbeta CDR3 rearrangement, sequence reads were collapsed and filtered. For each sample, productive Simpson clonality was calculated as the square root of Simpson's diversity index across productive rearrangements. As stored in TCRdb, this immuneACCESS dataset retains in-frame rearrangements with V and J assigned. A fraction of the clones does not appear; measured against another copy, unresolved V genes explain less than half of the discrepancy, and the remainder lacks a known reason. D and trimming were read from the DNA, whereas the V and J calls and clone size are those reported in that table. Recorded for this sample are around 230,000 clones; around four fifths of them occurred a single time. Around 16% of the sample belongs to the ten largest clones.

Its CDR3 holds 15 amino acids, cysteine through phenylalanine. Of all the DNA, just the CDR3 is kept, 45 bases in frame from base 1. The germline V gene (reference sequence) yields SGHNT for CDR1 and YYREEE for CDR2. Trimming leaves V shorter by 4 bases and J shorter by 0 bases, with the junction holding 3 bases beyond the gene matches. Results and caveats for the whole study, not just this receptor: The quantity of clinical and demographic metadata differed by source and by participant and was supplied without curation.

Participants in the prospective study were enrolled through a virtual design, were aged 18 to 89 years, and lived in 20 to 30 United States geographic areas. Cohort assignment in the prospective study relied on participant-reported clinical history from a screening survey and a study questionnaire. Recovered participants in ImmuneRACE Cohort 3 were defined as having two consecutive negative NP/OP PCR tests, clearance from a healthcare professional, or resolution of symptoms. In the prospective study, whole blood, serum and a nasopharyngeal or oropharyngeal swab were collected from each participant by mobile phlebotomists. Over a roughly 2-month period, participants in the prospective study had the option of providing additional blood draws and questionnaires. Blood samples from the prospective study were shipped frozen or at room temperature prior to DNA extraction.

The chain joins TRBV5-4 to TRBJ2-2; 7 bases in the junction line up with TRBD2. Material for sequencing was PBMCs or T cells enriched from blood (not recorded which). The receptor was isolated from a man aged 40-50 years who had recovered from COVID-19. The CDR3 is CASSVSGANTGELFF. Here is the DNA: TGTGCCAGCAGCGTAAGCGGGGCGAACACCGGGGAGCTGTTTTTT. The full variable domain, completed from the reference TRBV5-4 and TRBJ2-2 proteins outside the CDR3, reads ETGVTQSPTHLIKTRGQQVTLRCSSQSGHNTVSWYQQALGQGPQFIFQYYREEENGRGNFPPRFSGLQFPNYSSELNVNALELDDSALYLCASSVSGANTGELFFGEGSRLTVL.